The source of this T cell receptor beta chain is a study of T cells expressing NK-cell markers. Beta-chain TCR cDNA was generated via 5'RACE template switching with UMIs. For each CDR3 protein, TCRdb gives one entry from its re-call of the 5' RACE reads, without DNA. The ten top clones account for 7.3%, within a sample of some 410,000 distinct CDR3 sequences. This sequence was found in a woman aged 18 to 69 in good health. The sample comprised blood T cells: a sorted CD56 or NKG2C T cell subset, CD4+ or CD8+ T cells, or bulk PBMC T cells (not recorded which).

CDR3 residues: CASSGDGYLRDTDTQYF. V usage is TRBV4-1 and J usage is TRBJ2-3; TCRdb names TRBD2, which stays unverified in the absence of DNA. CDR1 is MGHRA, CDR2 YSYEKL, per germline. The CDR3 spans 17 residues.